A single sample gave rise to the 14 T cell receptor beta chains below, sequenced in a study of T cell responses to AZD1222 COVID-19 vaccine. This table comes from immunoSEQ multiplex PCR, and its TCRdb copy is limited to in-frame clones, with some not included. Of 120,000 or so clones listed, 87% are singletons. Sequences were derived from peripheral blood, sampled on day 0 of AZD1222 vaccination. These receptors all stem from an adult in good health.

The genes are TRBV7-3 and TRBJ2-7; D not certain. The CDR3 has 10 residues. Germline V gene data show CDR1 as SGHTA and CDR2 as FQGTGA. Trimming cost V 3 bases and J 3 bases, with 0 bases left between them. This CDR3 reads CASSFYEQYF. DNA of the CDR3: TGTGCCAGCAGCTTCTACGAGCAGTACTTC.

V is TRBV28 and J is TRBJ1-2; D may be TRBD1 (5 bases). Germline CDR1 is MDHEN and CDR2 is SYDVKM. Deletions cut 6 bases from V and 1 base from J, with 15 bases between. The CDR3 covers 15 residues. The CDR3 DNA follows: TGTGCCAGCAGCCCATGGGGGTCCCGTAACTATGGCTACACCTTC. It codes for CASSPWGSRNYGYTF.

This clone was observed a single time. For the CDR3, the DNA is TGTGCCAGCAGCTTGCCCGGGACTAGCGACTACGAGCAGTACTTC. It translates to CASSLPGTSDYEQYF. This chain links TRBV5-8 with TRBJ2-7; 10 bases fit TRBD2. After removal of 1 base from V and 3 bases from J, the junction contained 4 bases not matched to a gene. The CDR3 totals 15 residues. Germline CDR1 reads SGHTS; CDR2 reads YDEGEE.

This chain connects TRBV6-2 or TRBV6-3 to TRBJ2-1, with 8 bases identical to TRBD2. V lost 1 base, J lost 6 bases, and 20 bases stayed unmatched. Germline V CDR1 and CDR2: MNHEY, SVGEGT. The CDR3 loop spans 20 amino acids. CDR3 sequence (DNA): TGTGCCAGCAGTTACTACCAGGGCGCGGGAGGACGTCAACCCCCCAATGAGCAGTTCTTC. Translation gives CASSYYQGAGGRQPPNEQFF.

This chain links TRBV24-1 with TRBJ2-7; D is possibly TRBD1 or TRBD2 (5 bases each). The germline CDR1 and CDR2 sequences are KGHDR and SFDVKD. V was trimmed by 9 bases and J by 1 base, leaving 18 bases between them. This CDR3 spans 15 amino acids. The CDR3 DNA is TGTGCCACCCTGGGGTCGGGGCGAATTTCCTACGAGCAGTACTTC. Its protein is CATLGSGRISYEQYF.

V usage is TRBV5-1 and J usage is TRBJ1-4; 7 bases fit TRBD1. V lost 5 bases to trimming and J lost 8 bases; unmatched junction nucleotides: 9. There are 14 residues in the CDR3. Germline CDR1 is SGHRS and CDR2 is YFSETQ. For the CDR3, the DNA is TGCGCCAGCAGACCAGGACAGGTGACCGAAAAACTGTTTTTT. Its translation is CASRPGQVTEKLFF.

This clone was counted once. The gene calls are TRBV7-3 and TRBJ2-5; a weak D match, TRBD2 (6 bases). Trimming pared 0 bases from V and 1 base from J, leaving 9 bases between. The germline V gene has CDR1 SGHTA and CDR2 FQGTGA. The CDR3 runs to 15 residues. CDR3 nucleotides: TGTGCCAGCAGCTTAACGGGAGGATCCCAAGAGACCCAGTACTTC. Protein: CASSLTGGSQETQYF.

This chain joins TRBV2 and TRBJ2-7; D ambiguous. The CDR3 length is 12 residues. The V end lost 3 bases, the J end lost 2 bases, and 5 bases lay between the germline ends. CDR1 and CDR2 (germline): SNHLY, FYNNEI. Written as DNA, the CDR3 is TGTGCCAGCAGTGATCTGCCCTACGAGCAGTACTTC. Amino acids: CASSDLPYEQYF.

This rearrangement joins TRBV3-1 (or the pseudogene TRBV3-2) to TRBJ2-3; D is unresolved. The CDR3 is 14 amino acids. Germline V CDR1 and CDR2: LGHDT, YNNKEL (reference sequence). V was pared by 1 base and J by 4 bases, with 9 bases between. The CDR3 DNA is TGTGCCAGCAGCCAAGGGACGACGTCAGATACGCAGTATTTT. This encodes CASSQGTTSDTQYF.

The genes are TRBV2 and TRBJ2-5; TRBD2 matches at 10 bases. Germline loops: CDR1 SNHLY, CDR2 FYNNEI. The CDR3 loop spans 17 amino acids. The ends lost 6 bases at V and 4 bases at J; junction bases unmatched: 14. The CDR3 DNA follows: TGTGCCAGCAGGCTACAGGCTAGCGGGGGACCCGGAGAGACCCAGTACTTC. Translating gives CASRLQASGGPGETQYF.

This clone was seen more than once but under ten times. The rearrangement joins TRBV6-5 to TRBJ2-7; maybe TRBD1 (6 bases). The CDR3 consists of 13 residues. The germline CDR1 and CDR2 sequences are MNHEY and SVGAGI. Trimming stripped 9 bases from V and 4 bases from J, with 16 bases between. In nucleotides, the CDR3 is TGTGCCAGTTGGCGGGCAGGGGCATACGAGCAGTACTTC. This codes for CASWRAGAYEQYF.

The chain uses TRBV27 and TRBJ2-3; D may be TRBD2 (7 bases). Germline V gives CDR1 MNHEY, CDR2 SMNVEV (reference sequence). The ends were cut back, 6 bases at V and 1 base at J, with 23 bases in the middle. The CDR3 runs 18 residues. The CDR3 is CASRPQAGAGMGTDTQYF. CDR3 in DNA: TGTGCCAGCAGACCGCAGGCGGGGGCGGGTATGGGCACAGATACGCAGTATTTT.

V and J are TRBV3-1 (or the pseudogene TRBV3-2) and TRBJ2-7, with D possibly TRBD1 on 6 matching bases. In germline, CDR1 is LGHDT, CDR2 YNNKEL (reference sequence). This CDR3 comprises 14 residues. Between the trimmed V and J ends, which lost 1 base and 6 bases, there was a span of 13 bases. The CDR3 reads CASSQARGSGEQYF. The CDR3 nucleotides read TGTGCCAGCAGCCAAGCTAGGGGGAGCGGCGAGCAGTACTTC.

The rearrangement links TRBV7-3 to TRBJ1-6; possible D gene TRBD1, 6 bases. CDR3 length equals 15 residues. V lost 0 bases to trimming and J lost 9 bases, with 12 bases between them. Germline V gives CDR1 SGHTA, CDR2 FQGTGA. CDR3 sequence (DNA): TGTGCCAGCAGCTTAACTTCACAGGGATCTTCACCCCTCCACTTT. It yields the protein CASSLTSQGSSPLHF.